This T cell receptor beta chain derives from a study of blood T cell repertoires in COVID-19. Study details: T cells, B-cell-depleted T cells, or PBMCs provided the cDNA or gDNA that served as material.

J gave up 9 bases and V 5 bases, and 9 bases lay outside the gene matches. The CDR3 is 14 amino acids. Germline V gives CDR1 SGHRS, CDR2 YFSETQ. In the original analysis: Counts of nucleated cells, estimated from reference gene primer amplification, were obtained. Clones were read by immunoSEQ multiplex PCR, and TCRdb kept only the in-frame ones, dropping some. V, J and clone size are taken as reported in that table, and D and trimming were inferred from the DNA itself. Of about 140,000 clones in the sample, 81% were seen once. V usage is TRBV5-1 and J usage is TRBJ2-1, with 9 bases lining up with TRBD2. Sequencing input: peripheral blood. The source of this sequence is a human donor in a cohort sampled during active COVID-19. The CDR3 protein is CASRVVAGDAEQFF. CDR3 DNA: TGCGCCAGCAGGGTGGTAGCGGGAGATGCTGAGCAGTTCTTC.